At least ten counts were recorded for the clone carrying this T cell receptor beta chain. Its antigen is not identified. Selection for sequencing was limited to patients who had shown CD8+CD57+ cell expansion by flow cytometry. Therapy had not been given to patients before blood sampling. This record belongs to a study of CD8+CD57+ T cells in acquired aplastic anemia. About the research overall: Sorted CD4+ and CD8+ cells yielded about 3 ug of DNA on average. Study findings and constraints: Patients and controls shared some 29 CD8+ CDR3 sequences, which appeared highly expressed in patients and within their immunodominant clones. The study found no significant CD8+ Simpson's diversity difference between patients and controls.

Germline V gene data show CDR1 as SGHAT and CDR2 as FQNNGV. The CDR3 sequence is 15 residues long. Between the trimmed V and J ends, which lost 1 base and 3 bases, there was a span of 12 bases. The template used for profiling TCR beta VDJ and CDR3 was genomic DNA. TCRdb re-called the reads through MiXCR, storing one row per CDR3 protein. Among fewer than 250,000 distinct CDR3 sequences, around 49% were seen once, and the ten largest hold just under 20%. The sequence was obtained from a human donor with aplastic anemia. The sequencing input was sorted CD4+, CD8+, or CD8+CD57+ T cells (not recorded which) from PBMCs. The rearrangement links TRBV11-2 to TRBJ1-1; D is perhaps TRBD1 (5 bases). As DNA, the CDR3 is TGTGCCAGCAGCTTAGTTGGGGGGGTTGACACTGAAGCTTTCTTT. Translating gives CASSLVGGVDTEAFF.